This T cell receptor (beta chain) was captured by sequencing in a study of blood T cells in healthy people across ages. On this clonotype itself: Antigen unknown.

General study findings and limits: When one million T cells were used, diversity estimates were thought to be underestimates.

The authors ran a second PCR of roughly 6 to 12 cycles using a sample-barcoded 5' primer and a J-beta primer mix. With 12 random nucleotides, a template-switch adaptor tagged each individual cDNA molecule. TCRdb called the 5' RACE reads again in MiXCR, with one record for every CDR3 protein. The table lists hundreds of thousands of distinct CDR3 sequences, 45% to 60% of them singletons, with roughly 13% in the top ten. From germline, CDR1 is KGHSH and CDR2 LQKENI. The CDR3 extends over 13 amino acids. After removal of 8 bases from V and 0 bases from J, the junction contained 3 bases not matched to a gene.

This sequence was found in a woman older than 75 in good health. This chain joins TRBV18 and TRBJ2-5, with 7 bases that match TRBD2. Specimen: blood. CDR3 DNA sequence: TGTGCCAGCCCAGCGGGGAACCAAGAGACCCAGTACTTC. This encodes CASPAGNQETQYF.